The 10 T cell receptor beta chains below all came from one sample that was sequenced in a study of blood T cell repertoires in COVID-19. Produced via immunoSEQ multiplex PCR; TCRdb's table is partial and in-frame only. The data show around 190,000 clones, about 77% seen once. Sequenced input: PBMCs or T cells enriched from blood (not recorded which). The receptors here all came from a woman aged 45 to 65 with acute COVID-19.

V is TRBV7-9 and J is TRBJ2-7; 7 bases are a match to TRBD2. Germline V gives CDR1 SEHNR, CDR2 FQNEAQ (reference sequence). The CDR3 is made up of 13 amino acids. V shed 3 bases and J 4 bases; nucleotides not matched to a gene: 3. The CDR3 DNA reads TGTGCCAGCAGCTTCTCTAGCGGTTACGAGCAGTACGTC. As protein: CASSFSSGYEQYV.

This chain uses TRBV3-1 (or the pseudogene TRBV3-2) with TRBJ1-4, with D possibly matching TRBD1 (5 bases). Germline CDR1 is LGHDT and CDR2 is YNNKEL (reference sequence). This CDR3 spans 14 amino acids. Deletions cut 4 bases from V and 8 bases from J, with 14 bases between. Here the CDR3 DNA reads TGTGCCAGCAGCCCGCCGGCGGGGGAGGAAAAACTGTTTTTT. It codes for CASSPPAGEEKLFF.

V and J are TRBV2 and TRBJ2-3; the D gene is possibly TRBD1 (5 bases). Germline V gene sequence: CDR1 SNHLY, CDR2 FYNNEI. The CDR3 is 13 residues long. The ends were cut back, 1 base at V and 5 bases at J, with 7 bases in the middle. The CDR3 DNA reads TGTGCCAGCAGTGAAGGGGGCGTAGATACGCAGTATTTT. This gives the protein CASSEGGVDTQYF.

The chain combines TRBV29-1 with TRBJ1-5; possible D gene TRBD1, 5 bases. The germline V gene encodes CDR1 SQVTM and CDR2 ANQGSEA. The CDR3 is 15 amino acids. Trimming cost V 4 bases and J 2 bases, with 15 bases left between them. CDR3 sequence (DNA): TGCAGCGTTGGGATGGGGGGTATGGGCAATCAGCCCCAGCATTTT. This codes for CSVGMGGMGNQPQHF.

The chain is built from TRBV27 and TRBJ2-5, with D hard to call. This CDR3 contains 14 residues. Trimming removed 5 bases at V and 0 bases at J, with 10 bases between. CDR1 and CDR2 (germline): MNHEY, SMNVEV (reference sequence). As DNA, the CDR3 is TGTGCCAGCAGTCCTCTAATGTACCAAGAGACCCAGTACTTC. Protein sequence: CASSPLMYQETQYF.

V and J are TRBV7-9 and TRBJ1-1; no firm D call. Germline CDR1 and CDR2: SEHNR and FQNEAQ (reference sequence). The germline V and J ends were trimmed by 2 bases and 1 base, with 8 bases remaining between them. This CDR3 has 14 amino acids. The CDR3 DNA sequence: TGTGCCAGCAGCTTACAGGCGTCGAACACTGAAGCTTTCTTT. Translation: CASSLQASNTEAFF.

The chain uses TRBV30 and TRBJ1-2; 9 nucleotides match TRBD1. Unmatched junction bases numbered 7, after V lost 1 base and J lost 10 bases. The V gene's germline CDR1 is GTSNPN and CDR2 SVGIG (reference sequence). The CDR3 totals 13 residues. The CDR3 loop is CAWSAPGQGDYTF. CDR3 in DNA: TGTGCCTGGAGTGCCCCGGGACAGGGTGACTACACCTTC.

The chain couples TRBV10-3 to TRBJ2-3, with D perhaps TRBD2 (5 bases). Germline CDR1 ENHRY, CDR2 SYGVKD. The V end was cut by 4 bases, the J end by 4 bases, with 15 bases between. The CDR3 totals 15 residues. CDR3 in amino acids: CAISGGVTSADTQYF. In DNA, the CDR3 is TGTGCCATCAGTGGAGGTGTAACTAGTGCAGATACGCAGTATTTT.

The V and J genes are TRBV28 and TRBJ1-1; D might be TRBD1 (6 bases). Germline V CDR1 and CDR2: MDHEN, SYDVKM. Trimming shortened V by 6 bases and J by 10 bases, and 15 bases separated the two germline ends. The CDR3 covers 12 residues. CDR3 protein: CASREGRGRAFF. The CDR3 bases are TGTGCCAGCAGAGAAGGCAGGGGTAGAGCTTTCTTT.

This chain uses TRBV6-6 with TRBJ2-6, with D perhaps TRBD2 (5 bases). The V end lost 5 bases, the J end lost 2 bases, and 16 bases lay between the germline ends. Germline CDR1 reads MNHNY; CDR2 reads SVGAGI (reference sequence). The CDR3 sequence is 17 residues long. CDR3 nucleotides: TGTGCCAGCAGTCTAGCTTCCCCCGGGGCTGGGGCCAACGTCCTGACTTTC. Translated: CASSLASPGAGANVLTF.